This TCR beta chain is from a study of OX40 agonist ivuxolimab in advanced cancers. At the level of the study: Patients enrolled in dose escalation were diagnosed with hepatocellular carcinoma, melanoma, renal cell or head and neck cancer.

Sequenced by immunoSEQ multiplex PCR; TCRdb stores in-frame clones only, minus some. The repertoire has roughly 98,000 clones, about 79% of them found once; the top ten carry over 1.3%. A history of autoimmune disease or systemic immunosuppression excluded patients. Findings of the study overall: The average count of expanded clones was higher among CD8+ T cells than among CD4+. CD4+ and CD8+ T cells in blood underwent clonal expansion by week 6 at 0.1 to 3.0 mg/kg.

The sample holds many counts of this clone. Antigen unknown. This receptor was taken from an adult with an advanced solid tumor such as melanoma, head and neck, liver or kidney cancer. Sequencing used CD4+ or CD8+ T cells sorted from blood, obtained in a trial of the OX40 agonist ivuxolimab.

This CDR3 reads CASSHGVLRGSSEQYF. CDR3 in DNA: TGTGCCAGCAGCCATGGGGTTCTTCGAGGGTCGTCCGAGCAGTACTTC. The rearrangement links TRBV4-2 to TRBJ2-7; D might be TRBD2 (5 bases). The V end lost 3 bases, the J end lost 6 bases, and 21 bases lay between the germline ends. The length of the CDR3 is 16 residues. The germline V gene has CDR1 LGHNA and CDR2 YNFKEQ.